This T cell receptor beta chain was captured in a study of blood T cell repertoires in COVID-19. Study overall: Both acute and convalescent COVID-19 samples were obtained from the United States, Italy and Spain. T cells, B-cell-depleted T cells, or PBMCs supplied cDNA or gDNA.

Participants were aged about 18 to 100 years from approximately 24 US areas. In germline, CDR1 is GTSNPN, CDR2 SVGIG (reference sequence). The V gene lost 3 bases and the J gene lost 4 bases, with 18 bases spanning the gap. The CDR3 consists of 16 residues. Authors' analysis steps: Nucleated cell counts were estimated from reference gene primer amplification. The repertoire was sequenced with immunoSEQ multiplex PCR; TCRdb's copy has only in-frame clones and lacks some. V and J calls and clone size come straight from that table; D and trimming were deduced from the DNA. Of fewer than 250,000 clones listed, about 82% are singletons. This clone has only a few counts.

Sequences were obtained from PBMCs or T cells enriched from blood (not recorded which). The origin of this receptor is a woman between 50 and 59 years old with acute COVID-19. This rearrangement joins TRBV30 to TRBJ2-2; no clear D. In nucleotides, the CDR3 is TGTGCCTGGAGGATGCTTGGTGGGTCGGGCACCGGGGAGCTGTTTTTT. Amino acids: CAWRMLGGSGTGELFF.